This TCR beta chain was found in a study of blood T cells in healthy people across ages. V lost 0 bases, J lost 7 bases, and 9 bases stayed unmatched. The germline CDR1 and CDR2 sequences are PRHDT and FYEKMQ (reference sequence). The CDR3 contains 15 residues. The authors ran a second PCR of 7 to 11 cycles using a sample-barcoded 5' primer and a J-beta primer mix. Every sample gave at least 2.5 million paired-end reads containing CDR3. TCRdb itself ran the 5' RACE reads through MiXCR, one entry per CDR3 protein. The sample yields roughly 1.5 million distinct CDR3 sequences, less than 45% seen once. This clonotype was counted a few times.

Material for sequencing was blood. The chain links TRBV13 to TRBJ2-7; 7 nucleotides align to TRBD2. This sequence was found in a woman between 18 and 29 years old in good health. The CDR3 sequence: CASSLGAAGVWEQYF. DNA of the CDR3: TGTGCCAGCAGCTTAGGGGCCGCGGGGGTCTGGGAGCAGTACTTC.